This T cell receptor (beta chain) originates from a study of cytomegalovirus exposure and HLA in healthy donors. This clone was recorded once. What it recognizes is unknown. Vbeta (60) and Jbeta (13) primers were used in the PCR. As handled by the study authors: Among the unique TCR beta chains that a later analysis counted, about 81 million in all, about 10 million were shared. Profiling relied on immunoSEQ multiplex PCR, and the TCRdb table lists in-frame clones only, not all of them. That table furnishes V, J and clone size, whereas the DNA furnished D and trimming. The data contain 150,000 or so clones, roughly four fifths of them seen just once; the ten biggest clones take up roughly 3.4%. The germline V gene encodes CDR1 MNHEY and CDR2 SMNVEV (reference sequence). The CDR3 contains 13 residues. J gave up 8 bases and V 4 bases, and 6 bases lay outside the gene matches. General study results and limits: Among TCR beta chains of equal frequency, HLA-associated ones were more clonally expanded in a later analysis.

This chain links TRBV27 with TRBJ1-2; 8 bases agree with TRBD1. The sample consisted of PBMCs. This receptor was taken from a man aged 18 to 29 in good health and CMV-seropositive. Here the CDR3 DNA reads TGTGCCAGCAGTTCGGACAGGGTAGAAGGCTACACCTTC. This sequence encodes CASSSDRVEGYTF.